This T cell receptor (beta chain) is drawn from a study of metastatic and nonmetastatic thyroid tumors. Overall study context: Both malignant and benign thyroid patients supplied peripheral blood and tumor or nodule tissue samples, across which the repertoires of these patients were then compared.

Whole-study findings and limits: Compared with benign nodules, malignant thyroid tumors were reported to have significantly higher TCR beta diversity in both blood and tumor.

Ahead of thyroid surgery, no patient had received treatment of any kind. Per the original methods: To classify distant metastasis in papillary thyroid cancer, a model was built from CDR3 differences across clinicopathological groups. MiXCR was used by TCRdb to re-call the PCR reads. These V and J calls originate from TCRdb's pipeline instead of the authors' own analysis. The table has about 39,000 clones, roughly 19% seen once. Trimming took off 4 bases at V and 7 bases at J, with 25 bases between the two ends. The length of the CDR3 is 17 residues. Looked up from germline, CDR1 is SNHLY and CDR2 is FYNNEI. On this clone itself: Its specificity is not known.

The gene calls are TRBV2 and TRBJ2-5, with D perhaps assigned TRBD1 or TRBD2 (6 bases each). The sample comprised blood. This TCR came from a female donor with papillary thyroid cancer or a benign thyroid nodule (not recorded which). Some clones in this sample may be carry-over from other donors' samples. The CDR3 bases are TGTGCCAGCAGTGGAGGGTCCTTACAGGGTGTGGGGGGGACCCAGTACTTC. Translation: CASSGGSLQGVGGTQYF.